This T cell receptor beta chain emerged from a study of T cell responses to AZD1222 COVID-19 vaccine. General observations from the study: Possibly, clonal diversity was underestimated; donors were largely white British and included more females. Spike-specific TCR repertoires showed rising breadth and depth after two AZD1222 doses.

The table lists this clone with a count of one. The antigen remains unidentified. Analyses pooled second doses at about 4 or about 12 weeks. Generated by immunoSEQ multiplex PCR, the TCRdb table keeps only in-frame clones and is missing some. This sample has 110,000 or so clones, with approximately 88% found just once. The CDR3 runs 16 residues. Unmatched junction bases numbered 13, after V lost 3 bases and J lost 6 bases. Germline CDR1 reads LNHDA; CDR2 reads SQIVND (reference sequence). The sample consisted of peripheral blood, taken 28 days after the second AZD1222 dose. The sequence derives from an adult who received the AZD1222 COVID-19 vaccine. This chain joins TRBV19 and TRBJ2-7; TRBD1 matches 8 bases. The CDR3, as DNA: TGTGCCAGTAGTATTGGCAGAAGGTCAGGGGGCACCGAGCAGTACTTC. This sequence encodes CASSIGRRSGGTEQYF.